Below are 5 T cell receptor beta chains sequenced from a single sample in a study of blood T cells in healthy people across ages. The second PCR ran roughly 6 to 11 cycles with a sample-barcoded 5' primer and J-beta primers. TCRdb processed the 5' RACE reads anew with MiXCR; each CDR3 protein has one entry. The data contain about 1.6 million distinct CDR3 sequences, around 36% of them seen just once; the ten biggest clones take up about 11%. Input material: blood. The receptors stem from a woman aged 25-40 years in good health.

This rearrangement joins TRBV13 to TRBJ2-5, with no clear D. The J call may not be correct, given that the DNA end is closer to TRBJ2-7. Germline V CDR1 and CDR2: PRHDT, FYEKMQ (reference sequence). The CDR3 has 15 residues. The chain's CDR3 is CASSLGWMTLREQYF. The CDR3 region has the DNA TGTGCCAGCAGCTTAGGATGGATGACACTACGCGAGCAGTACTTC.

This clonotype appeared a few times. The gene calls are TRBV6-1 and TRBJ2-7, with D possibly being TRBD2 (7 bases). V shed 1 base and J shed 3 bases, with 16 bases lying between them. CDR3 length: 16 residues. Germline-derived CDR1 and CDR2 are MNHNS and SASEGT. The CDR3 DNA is TGTGCCAGCAGTGAAGGGAGGCAGGGGAGGGGCTACGAGCAGTACTTC. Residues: CASSEGRQGRGYEQYF.

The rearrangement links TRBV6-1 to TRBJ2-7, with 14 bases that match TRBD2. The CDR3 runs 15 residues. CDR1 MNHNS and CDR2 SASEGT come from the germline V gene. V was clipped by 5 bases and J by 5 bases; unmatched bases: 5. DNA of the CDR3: TGTGCCAGCAGTTCCGGGACTAGCGGGAGTAACGAGCAGTACTTC. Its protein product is CASSSGTSGSNEQYF.

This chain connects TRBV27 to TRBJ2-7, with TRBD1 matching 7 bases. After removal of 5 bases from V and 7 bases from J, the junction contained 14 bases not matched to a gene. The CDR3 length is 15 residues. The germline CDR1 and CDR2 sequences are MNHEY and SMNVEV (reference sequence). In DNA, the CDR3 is TGTGCCAGCAGTCAAAGGACAGGCATTCCGGATGAGCAGTACTTC. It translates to CASSQRTGIPDEQYF.

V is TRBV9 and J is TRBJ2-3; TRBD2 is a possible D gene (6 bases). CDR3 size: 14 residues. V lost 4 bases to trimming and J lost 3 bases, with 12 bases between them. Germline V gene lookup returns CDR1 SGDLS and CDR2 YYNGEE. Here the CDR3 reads CASSSGLQTDTQYF. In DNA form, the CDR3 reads TGTGCCAGCAGCTCTGGACTACAAACAGATACGCAGTATTTT. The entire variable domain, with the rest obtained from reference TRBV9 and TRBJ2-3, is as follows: DSGVTQTPKHLITATGQRVTLRCSPRSGDLSVYWYQQSLDQGLQFLIQYYNGEERAKGNILERFSAQQFPDLHSELNLSSLELGDSALYFCASSSGLQTDTQYFGPGTRLTVL.